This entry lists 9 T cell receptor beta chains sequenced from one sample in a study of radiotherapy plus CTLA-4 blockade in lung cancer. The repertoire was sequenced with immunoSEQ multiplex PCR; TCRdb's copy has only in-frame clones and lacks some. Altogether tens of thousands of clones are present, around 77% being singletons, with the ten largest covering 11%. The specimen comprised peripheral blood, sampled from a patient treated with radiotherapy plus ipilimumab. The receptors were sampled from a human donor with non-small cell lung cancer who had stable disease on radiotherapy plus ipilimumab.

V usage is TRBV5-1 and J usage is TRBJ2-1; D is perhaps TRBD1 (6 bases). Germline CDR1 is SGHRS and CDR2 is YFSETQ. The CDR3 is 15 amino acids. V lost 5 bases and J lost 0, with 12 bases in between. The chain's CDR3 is CASRKGQNSYNEQFF. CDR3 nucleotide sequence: TGCGCCAGCAGGAAAGGACAGAACTCCTACAATGAGCAGTTCTTC.

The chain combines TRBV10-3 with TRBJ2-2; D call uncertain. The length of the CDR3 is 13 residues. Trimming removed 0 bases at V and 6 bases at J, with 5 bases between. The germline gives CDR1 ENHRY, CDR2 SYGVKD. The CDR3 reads CAISESSSGELFF. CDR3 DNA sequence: TGTGCCATCAGTGAGTCGAGCTCCGGGGAGCTGTTTTTT.

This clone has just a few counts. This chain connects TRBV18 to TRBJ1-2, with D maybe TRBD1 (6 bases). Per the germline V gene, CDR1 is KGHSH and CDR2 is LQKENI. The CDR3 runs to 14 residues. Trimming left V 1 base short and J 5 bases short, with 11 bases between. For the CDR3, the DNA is TGTGCCAGCTCACCACGGGCAGGGGCTTATGGCTACACCTTC. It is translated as CASSPRAGAYGYTF.

The CDR3 nucleotides are TGTGCCACCAGCAGGAAAAACGGGACAGGGGGGGGGCTCACAACGAACACCGGGGAGCTGTTTTTT. Its protein product is CATSRKNGTGGGLTTNTGELFF. The rearrangement joins TRBV15 to TRBJ2-2, with 11 bases that match TRBD1. V was clipped by 3 bases and J by 0 bases; unmatched bases: 18. The CDR3 spans 22 residues. Germline values: CDR1 LNHNV, CDR2 YYDKDF (reference sequence).

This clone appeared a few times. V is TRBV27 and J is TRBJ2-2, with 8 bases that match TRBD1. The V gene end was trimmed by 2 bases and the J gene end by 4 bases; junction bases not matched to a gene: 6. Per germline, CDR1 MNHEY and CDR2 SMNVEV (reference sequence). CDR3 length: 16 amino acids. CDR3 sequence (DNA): TGTGCCAGCAGTTTAAGCCCACAGGGGGGCACCGGGGAGCTGTTTTTT. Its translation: CASSLSPQGGTGELFF.

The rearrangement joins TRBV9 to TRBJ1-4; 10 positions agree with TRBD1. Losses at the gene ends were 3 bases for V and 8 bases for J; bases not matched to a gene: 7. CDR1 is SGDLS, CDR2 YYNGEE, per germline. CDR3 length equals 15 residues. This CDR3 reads CASSGTGGNWEKLFF. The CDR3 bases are TGTGCCAGCAGCGGGACAGGGGGTAATTGGGAAAAACTGTTTTTT.

As DNA, the CDR3 is TGTGCCAGCAGCCTGAGGACTAGCGGGGTCTCCTACAATGAGCAGTTCTTC. Translated: CASSLRTSGVSYNEQFF. The V call is TRBV5-6, the J call TRBJ2-1; 12 nucleotides agree with TRBD2. Germline CDR1 is SGHDT and CDR2 is YYEEEE. The V and J ends lost 4 bases and 0 bases, in that order; junction bases with no gene match: 5. There are 17 residues in the CDR3.

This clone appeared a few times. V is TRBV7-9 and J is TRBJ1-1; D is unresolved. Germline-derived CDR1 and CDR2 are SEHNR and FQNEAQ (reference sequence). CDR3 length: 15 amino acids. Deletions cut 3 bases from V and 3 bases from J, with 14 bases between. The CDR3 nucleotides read TGTGCCAGCAGCTTCCGAGGTGGCGGGGACACTGAAGCTTTCTTT. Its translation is CASSFRGGGDTEAFF.

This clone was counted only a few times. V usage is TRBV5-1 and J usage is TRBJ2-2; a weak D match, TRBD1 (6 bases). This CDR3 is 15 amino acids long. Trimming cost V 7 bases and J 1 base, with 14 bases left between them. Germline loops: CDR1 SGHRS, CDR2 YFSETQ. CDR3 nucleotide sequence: TGCGCCAGCGCATCCGGGACAATGAACACCGGGGAGCTGTTTTTT. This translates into CASASGTMNTGELFF.